This TCR beta chain was observed in a study of control samples from healthy donors and cancer patients. Clones were read by immunoSEQ multiplex PCR, and TCRdb kept only the in-frame ones, dropping some. The profile shows roughly 150,000 clones, more than 85% of them singletons. Deletions cut 2 bases from V and 3 bases from J, with 8 bases between. Germline CDR1 MDHEN, CDR2 SYDVKM. This CDR3 comprises 13 residues. The chain has TRBV28 and TRBJ2-7; D might be TRBD1 (5 bases). This clonotype originated in a man in his fifties or sixties in good health. Sequencing was done on a sample of blood. CDR3 sequence: CASSLRGLYEQYF. In nucleotides, the CDR3 is TGTGCCAGCAGTTTAAGGGGCCTCTACGAGCAGTACTTC. The whole variable domain, remainder taken from reference TRBV28 and TRBJ2-7, is DVKVTQSSRYLVKRTGEKVFLECVQDMDHENMFWYRQDPGLGLRLIYFSYDVKMKEKGDIPEGYSVSREKKERFSLILESASTNQTSMYLCASSLRGLYEQYFGPGTRLTVT.